The 5 T cell receptor beta chains below all came from one sample that was sequenced in a study of graft-versus-host responses after intestinal transplantation. Sequenced by immunoSEQ multiplex PCR; TCRdb stores in-frame clones only, minus some. This table holds some 25,000 clones, about 94% found once. Sequenced here: PBMCs, sampled more than 29 days after intestinal transplant. These receptors all come from a human patient who received an intestinal transplant, so some T cells may come from the graft donor.

The chain couples TRBV21-1 to TRBJ2-7; the table's D call, TRBD2, has no DNA check behind it. TRBV21-1 is a recognized pseudogene. CDR3 size: 10 residues. The DNA for the CDR3 is TGTGCCAGCGTCGTTTACGAGCAGTACTTC. This gives the protein CASVVYEQYF.

The chain couples TRBV5-1 to TRBJ1-1; no definite D call. V was cut by 0 bases and J by 1 base, with 7 bases left in between. The V gene's germline CDR1 is SGHRS and CDR2 YFSETQ. There are 14 residues in the CDR3. Here the CDR3 reads CASSLAPGNTEAFF. The CDR3 region has the DNA TGCGCCAGCAGCTTGGCCCCGGGGAACACTGAAGCTTTCTTT.

This sequence joins TRBV28 and TRBJ2-7; 7 nucleotides line up with TRBD1. The V and J ends lost 2 bases and 2 bases, in that order; junction bases with no gene match: 6. This CDR3 contains 15 residues. Per germline, CDR1 MDHEN and CDR2 SYDVKM. CDR3 sequence (DNA): TGTGCCAGCAGTTTACCTGGAACAGGGGCCTACGAGCAGTACTTC. Translating gives CASSLPGTGAYEQYF.

V usage is TRBV15 and J usage is TRBJ1-4, with 7 positions matching TRBD1. Per the germline V gene, CDR1 is LNHNV and CDR2 is YYDKDF (reference sequence). Trimming at V came to 2 bases and at J to 8 bases, leaving 14 bases not matched to a gene. The CDR3 extends over 17 amino acids. Written as DNA, the CDR3 is TGTGCCACCAGCAGAAGATCCCGGGGGAGGGGGCAAGAAAAACTGTTTTTT. As protein: CATSRRSRGRGQEKLFF.

The V and J genes are TRBV27 and TRBJ1-1, with a tentative D call TRBD1 (6 bases). The CDR3 consists of 14 residues. Per germline, CDR1 MNHEY and CDR2 SMNVEV (reference sequence). Trimming shortened V by 3 bases and J by 2 bases, and 10 bases separated the two germline ends. This CDR3 reads CASSLAGGNTEAFF. CDR3 sequence (DNA): TGTGCCAGCAGTTTGGCGGGGGGCAACACTGAAGCTTTCTTT.